A single sample gave rise to the 18 T cell receptor beta chains below, sequenced in a study of regulatory T cells in long-lasting Graves disease. Relying on iRepertoire HTBI primers and Arm-PCR of CDR3 regions, the team built TCR beta libraries. TCRdb called the multiplex PCR reads again in MiXCR, with one record for every CDR3 protein. The sample carries about 460,000 distinct CDR3 sequences, 22% recorded once. As for time point: persistent/refractory GD, antithyroid drugs over 5 years with positive TRAb. The authors made the TCR library using RNA they extracted from PBMCs. The sample was peripheral blood mononuclear cells (PBMCs), taken when the disease was refractory, from a patient treated with antithyroid drugs. These receptors all stem from a female donor with Graves disease.

This clonotype turned up a few times. The V and J genes are TRBV7-9 and TRBJ2-7; the match to TRBD2 covers 7 bases. CDR1 SEHNR and CDR2 FQNEAQ come from the germline V gene (reference sequence). With 2 bases clipped from V and 2 bases from J, the junction kept 6 bases outside the gene matches. The CDR3 loop spans 15 amino acids. The CDR3 DNA reads as TGTGCCAGCAGCTTAATGTCGGGGGGACCCTACGAGCAGTACTTC. This codes for CASSLMSGGPYEQYF.

This rearrangement joins TRBV12-3 or TRBV12-4 to TRBJ2-7; D is perhaps TRBD2 (5 bases). Trimming removed 6 bases at V and 0 bases at J, with 12 bases between. The CDR3 spans 14 residues. The CDR3 is CASSHGVSSYEQYF. The CDR3 nucleotides read TGTGCCAGCAGCCACGGGGTTAGCTCCTACGAGCAGTACTTC.

The genes are TRBV6-5 and TRBJ2-7; no clear D. Deletions cut 1 base from V and 6 bases from J, with 7 bases between. Germline V CDR1 and CDR2: MNHEY, SVGAGI. This CDR3 has 12 residues. Here the CDR3 DNA reads TGTGCCAGCAGTTACTTTCCGGGCGAGCAGTACTTC. Its translation is CASSYFPGEQYF.

Of note for this clonotype: A much bigger clone sits one base away, suggesting this may be a read error. The chain recombines TRBV11-1 with TRBJ2-5; perhaps TRBD1 as D (6 bases). Germline lookup yields CDR1 SGHAT and CDR2 FQDESV (reference sequence). The V end was cut by 2 bases, the J end by 5 bases, with 15 bases between. The CDR3 is 15 amino acids. Here the CDR3 reads CASSLTGTSWETQYF. DNA of the CDR3: TGTGCCAGCAGCTTAACAGGGACCTCTTGGGAGACCCAGTACTTC.

This clonotype has ten or more counts. Sequence at one end of the junction differs from germline and may be a read error. The V and J genes are TRBV2 and TRBJ1-2, with D perhaps TRBD1 (5 bases). There are 12 residues in the CDR3. From germline, CDR1 is SNHLY and CDR2 FYNNEI. Here the CDR3 reads CASSPPVNEGSF. In DNA, the CDR3 is TGTGCCAGCAGTCCCCCCGTCAACGAGGGGTCCTTC.

Details on this clonotype: A much larger clone lies one base from this, so it may be a read error. The conserved phenylalanine or tryptophan is not found at the CDR3 terminus, so this likely reflects a read error. The rearrangement uses TRBV7-6 and TRBJ2-7; 10 nucleotides line up with TRBD2. The CDR3 consists of 16 residues. From germline, CDR1 is SGHVS and CDR2 FNYEAQ. Germline trimming cut 6 bases from V and 4 bases from J; bases unmatched to any gene: 12. The CDR3 DNA is TGTGCCAGCAGTCCCGGGCCAGCGGGAGGGCCGTACGAGCAGTACCTC. It translates to CASSPGPAGGPYEQYL.

This chain connects TRBV2 to TRBJ2-6; D gene uncertain. Per germline, CDR1 SNHLY and CDR2 FYNNEI. The CDR3 is 14 residues long. The V and J ends lost 4 bases and 4 bases respectively, with 8 bases between them. The CDR3 DNA follows: TGTGCCAGCAGTGCAGTGACCGGGGCCAACGTCCTGACTTTC. This translates into CASSAVTGANVLTF.

This clonotype showed up many times. The rearrangement links TRBV7-2 to TRBJ2-6, with TRBD1 identical over 8 bases. CDR3 length equals 16 residues. V shed 5 bases and J 2 bases; nucleotides not matched to a gene: 5. CDR1 is SGHTA, CDR2 FQGNSA, per germline. The CDR3 protein is CASSISGGAGANVLTF. DNA of the CDR3: TGTGCCAGCAGCATCTCAGGGGGCGCTGGGGCCAACGTCCTGACTTTC.

On this clonotype: A far larger clone is a single base away, which makes a read error likely. V gene TRBV12-3 or TRBV12-4 combines with J gene TRBJ1-2; D may be TRBD1 (5 bases). This CDR3 has 13 residues. The V and J ends lost 1 base and 6 bases respectively, with 9 bases between them. CDR3 amino acids: CASSLGRDDGYTF. The DNA of the CDR3 is TGTGCCAGCAGTTTAGGCAGGGACGATGGCTACACCTTC.

Only a few counts were recorded for this clonotype. The chain carries TRBV7-2 and TRBJ1-3, with D possibly being TRBD1 (5 bases). The CDR3 contains 14 residues. Trimming took 1 base from V and 4 from J, leaving 8 bases between them. From germline, CDR1 is SGHTA and CDR2 FQGNSA. CDR3 DNA sequence: TGTGCCAGCAGCTTAGTGCAGGGCGGAAACACCATATATTTT. Translation: CASSLVQGGNTIYF.

The V gene is TRBV20-1, the J gene TRBJ1-1; the D is unclear. The CDR3 is made up of 13 amino acids. The V and J ends lost 3 bases and 4 bases respectively, with 12 bases between them. Germline CDR1 is DFQATT and CDR2 is SNEGSKA (reference sequence). The CDR3 DNA reads as TGCAGTGCTAGCCCCTCTTTAGGCACTGAAGCTTTCTTT. It encodes CSASPSLGTEAFF.

The gene calls are TRBV24-1 and TRBJ1-5; no reliable D call. V was cut by 4 bases and J by 4 bases, with 7 bases left in between. Germline CDR1 KGHDR, CDR2 SFDVKD. The CDR3 sequence is 13 residues long. CDR3 loop: CATSDRRNQPQHF. The CDR3 DNA reads TGTGCCACCAGTGACCGAAGAAATCAGCCCCAGCATTTT.

This clonotype was observed many times. The chain links TRBV28 to TRBJ2-5; 7 bases match TRBD1. The V gene's germline CDR1 is MDHEN and CDR2 SYDVKM. The CDR3 has 14 residues. Trimming took 3 bases from V and 7 from J; bases not matched to a gene: 8. The CDR3: CASSFFDRAGTQYF. The CDR3 bases are TGTGCCAGCAGTTTCTTTGACAGGGCGGGGACCCAGTACTTC.

The J gene is TRBJ2-5, the V gene TRBV11-2; D possibly corresponds to TRBD1 (5 bases). This CDR3 comprises 18 residues. Germline CDR1 and CDR2: SGHAT and FQNNGV. The V end was cut by 5 bases, the J end by 4 bases, with 26 bases between. As DNA, the CDR3 is TGTGCCAGCAGCCCAGGGCGAGCAGGGCTTTTATCCGGAGAGACCCAGTACTTC. Encoded protein: CASSPGRAGLLSGETQYF.

This clonotype showed up many times. CDR3 residues: CASSLLAGDTGELFF. The CDR3 nucleotides are TGTGCCAGCAGCCTACTAGCGGGAGACACCGGGGAGCTGTTTTTT. The chain is built from TRBV11-3 and TRBJ2-2; 11 nucleotides align to TRBD2. CDR3 length equals 15 residues. The ends lost 5 bases at V and 3 bases at J; junction bases unmatched: 2. Per germline, CDR1 SGHNT and CDR2 YENEEA.

There are many counts of this clonotype. The rearrangement uses TRBV28 and TRBJ2-5, with D perhaps assigned TRBD1 or TRBD2 (5 bases each). V was cut by 3 bases and J by 2 bases, with 10 bases left in between. In germline, CDR1 is MDHEN, CDR2 SYDVKM. CDR3 length: 14 amino acids. CDR3: CASSFRDGQETQYF. In nucleotides, the CDR3 is TGTGCCAGCAGTTTTAGGGACGGACAAGAGACCCAGTACTTC.

This clonotype was detected many times. The chain joins TRBV20-1 to TRBJ1-1; D possibly corresponds to TRBD1 (5 bases). Deletions cut 5 bases from V and 2 bases from J, with 15 bases between. The length of the CDR3 is 14 residues. Germline-derived CDR1 and CDR2 are DFQATT and SNEGSKA (reference sequence). In nucleotides, the CDR3 is TGCAGTGCTGGCCTATGGGGCCGTAACACTGAAGCTTTCTTT. It yields the protein CSAGLWGRNTEAFF.

Only a few counts were recorded for this clonotype. This chain joins TRBV5-1 and TRBJ2-2, with a possible D match to TRBD1 (6 bases). V lost 1 base to trimming and J lost 12 bases, with 16 bases between them. Germline CDR1 is SGHRS and CDR2 is YFSETQ. The CDR3 is 14 amino acids. CDR3 DNA: TGCGCCAGCAGCTTGACAGGGTCGCTGACGAAGCTGTTTTTT. Translating it yields CASSLTGSLTKLFF.